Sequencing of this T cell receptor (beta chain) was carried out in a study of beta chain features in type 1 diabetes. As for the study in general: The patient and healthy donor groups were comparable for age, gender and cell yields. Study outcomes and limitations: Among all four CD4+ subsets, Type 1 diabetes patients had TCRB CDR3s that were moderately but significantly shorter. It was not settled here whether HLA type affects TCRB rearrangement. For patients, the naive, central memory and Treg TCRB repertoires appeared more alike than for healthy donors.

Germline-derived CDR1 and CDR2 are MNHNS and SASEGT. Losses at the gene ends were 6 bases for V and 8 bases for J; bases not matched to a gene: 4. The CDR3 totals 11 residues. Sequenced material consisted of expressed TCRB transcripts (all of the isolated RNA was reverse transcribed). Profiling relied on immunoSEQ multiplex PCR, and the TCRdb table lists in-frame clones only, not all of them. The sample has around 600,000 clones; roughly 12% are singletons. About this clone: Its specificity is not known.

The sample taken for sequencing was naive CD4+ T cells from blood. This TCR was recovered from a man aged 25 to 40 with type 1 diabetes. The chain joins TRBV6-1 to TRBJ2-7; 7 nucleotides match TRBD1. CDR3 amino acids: CASSGQVQQYF. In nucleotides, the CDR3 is TGTGCCAGCAGCGGACAGGTACAGCAGTACTTC.